Listed below are T cell receptor beta chains from one sample, sequenced in a study of blood T cell repertoires in COVID-19. The assay was immunoSEQ multiplex PCR, and TCRdb's table has in-frame clones only and misses some. The data show under 85,000 clones, nearly 90% seen once. The sequencing sample was made of peripheral blood. The receptors stem from a man aged 45-60 years with acute or convalescent COVID-19. Each CDR3 is given with its conserved first and last residue. The order of the fields is J gene, clone size, D gene, V gene, CDR3 DNA, CDR3 protein. D genes are given only for firm matches. Clone size, where shown, is once, few, many, or a class for clones that have expanded.

>TRBJ1-5|NA|TRBD1|TRBV2
TGTGCCAGCTCCGGACAGGGAAATCAGCCCCAGCATTTT
CASSGQGNQPQHF
>TRBJ2-3|NA|TRBD2|TRBV7-6
TGTGCCAGCAGCTTGGGCGGCGGGAGGGCCGGAGATACGCAGTATTTT
CASSLGGGRAGDTQYF
>TRBJ2-2|NA|TRBD2|TRBV19
TGTGCCAGTAGTATAGAAGGCGGGAGGGCGGGCACCGGGGAGCTGTTTTTT
CASSIEGGRAGTGELFF
>TRBJ2-1|NA|TRBD2|TRBV7-2
TGTGCCAGCAGCTTAGGACTAGCATACAATGAGCAGTTCTTC
CASSLGLAYNEQFF
>TRBJ2-3|NA|TRBD2|TRBV15
TGTGCCACCAGCAGAGAGCCCCCCGGGGCGGGACTACCCACAGATACGCAGTATTTT
CATSREPPGAGLPTDTQYF
>TRBJ2-2|NA|NA|TRBV4-3
TGCGCCAGCAGCGCAGGGGAGCCGGCCGGGGAGCTGTTTTTT
CASSAGEPAGELFF
>TRBJ2-2|NA|NA|TRBV19
TGTGCCAGTAGTATAGGGCAGGGGCTAACCGGGGAGCTGTTTTTT
CASSIGQGLTGELFF
>TRBJ2-2|NA|TRBD2|TRBV5-1
TGCGCCAGCAGCTCGGAGACTAGCGGGAGGGCTATCGGGGAGCTGTTTTTT
CASSSETSGRAIGELFF
>TRBJ2-5|NA|TRBD2|TRBV4-1
TGCGCCAGCAGCCAAGGCGGACTAGCGGGAGATCAAGAGACCCAGTACTTC
CASSQGGLAGDQETQYF
>TRBJ1-2|NA|NA|TRBV2
TGTGCCAGCACGCCAGGCCGCGTCCTTAACTATGGCTACACCTTC
CASTPGRVLNYGYTF
>TRBJ2-3|NA|NA|TRBV19
TGTGCCAGTAGTATAGGGGGACTCGCGGATACGCAGTATTTT
CASSIGGLADTQYF
>TRBJ1-6|once|NA|TRBV3-1/TRBV3-2
TGTGCCAGCAGCCAAGTAGCAGGGGATTCACCCCTCCACTTT
CASSQVAGDSPLHF
>TRBJ1-2|few|TRBD1|TRBV5-6
TGTGCCAGCAGCTTGGACAGGGGGCGGGGCTACACCTTC
CASSLDRGRGYTF
>TRBJ1-3|few|NA|TRBV19
TGTGCCAGTAGTCCAGGGGACCCCGGAAACACCATATATTTT
CASSPGDPGNTIYF
>TRBJ2-5|NA|NA|TRBV7-2
TGTGCCAGCGGTAAGGGGGAGGGCCTCGGCGAGACCCAGTACTTC
CASGKGEGLGETQYF
>TRBJ1-2|NA|TRBD1|TRBV7-8
TGTGCCAGCAGCTTAGGACAGGGTCACTATGGCTACACCTTC
CASSLGQGHYGYTF
>TRBJ2-7|NA|TRBD1|TRBV7-9
TGTGCCAGCAGCCCCCCCGGGACAGGTATGAACGAGCAGTACTTC
CASSPPGTGMNEQYF
>TRBJ1-5|NA|NA|TRBV28
TGTGCCAGCAGTTTTCCTCGCTCCTCTAGACAGGATGTTAGAAGGCAGCCCCAGCATTTT
CASSFPRSSRQDVRRQPQHF
>TRBJ2-1|NA|TRBD2|TRBV7-9
TGTGCCAGCAGCTCCTCACTAGCGCTGAAAAGGGATGAGCAGTTCTTC
CASSSSLALKRDEQFF
>TRBJ2-3|NA|NA|TRBV2
TGTGCCAGCAGGGGGGGAGGTTGGGGCACAGATACGCAGTATTTT
CASRGGGWGTDTQYF
>TRBJ2-1|NA|NA|TRBV19
TGTGCCACCTCCATCGGGGGAGGCCTCGACAATGAGCAGTTCTTC
CATSIGGGLDNEQFF
>TRBJ2-2|once|NA|TRBV11-2
TGTGCCAGCAGCTCGCTTGGAGTGACCGTGAACACCGGGGAGCTGTTTTTT
CASSSLGVTVNTGELFF
>TRBJ2-2|NA|TRBD2|TRBV24-1
TGTGCCACCAGTGACCGGGGGGGTTCGGGCACCGGGGAGCTGTTTTTT
CATSDRGGSGTGELFF
>TRBJ1-6|NA|NA|TRBV25-1
TGTGCCAGCCGACAGGCCGGGGGGTATTCACCCCTCCACTTT
CASRQAGGYSPLHF
>TRBJ2-4|NA|NA|TRBV7-2
TGTGCCAGCAGTTCGAAAGGAGATAGGGAGGGGGACATTCAGTACTTC
CASSSKGDREGDIQYF
>TRBJ1-5|NA|NA|TRBV7-2
TGTGCCAGCAGCAACAAGTATAGCAATCAGCCCCAGCATTTT
CASSNKYSNQPQHF
>TRBJ1-2|once|NA|TRBV4-1
TGCGCCAGCAGCCAACATCGGACCGGCCTTGGACAAGGCTACACCTTC
CASSQHRTGLGQGYTF
>TRBJ2-1|NA|TRBD1|TRBV5-1
TGCGCCAGCAACCCCCGTGCGGGACAGGGAACCAATGAGCAGTTCTTC
CASNPRAGQGTNEQFF
>TRBJ2-3|NA|NA|TRBV19
TGTGCCAGTAGTACAGAAGCCGCGGAAGATACGCAGTATTTT
CASSTEAAEDTQYF
>TRBJ1-2|NA|NA|TRBV6-5
TGTGCCAGCAGACCCGACAGTACCTATGGCTACACCTTC
CASRPDSTYGYTF
>TRBJ2-1|NA|NA|TRBV19
TGTGCCAGTAGTACAGGGAGGTTTAATCATGAGCAGTTCTTC
CASSTGRFNHEQFF
>TRBJ2-7|NA|TRBD1|TRBV12-5
TGTGCTAGTGGTAGAGGCAGGGACAGGACCTACGAGCAGTACTTC
CASGRGRDRTYEQYF
>TRBJ2-7|NA|NA|TRBV12-3/TRBV12-4
TGTGCCAGCAGATCGACAGCGACCTACGAGCAGTACTTC
CASRSTATYEQYF
>TRBJ2-7|few|TRBD1|TRBV7-2
TGTGCCAGCAGCCCTCTGGACAGGGCGGAGGCCGAGCAGTACTTC
CASSPLDRAEAEQYF
>TRBJ1-2|NA|TRBD1|TRBV5-4
TGTGCCAGCAGCTTGGGTCGGGACAGGGCCCACTATGGCTACACCTTC
CASSLGRDRAHYGYTF
>TRBJ2-5|NA|TRBD2|TRBV19
TGTGCCAGTAGCTTCGCTGTGGGGGGGGGAGGACGGGAGACCCAGTACTTC
CASSFAVGGGGRETQYF
>TRBJ2-7|NA|TRBD1|TRBV5-1
TGCGCCAGCAGCCAATTACCGGGACAGGGGGCTCACGAGCAGTACTTC
CASSQLPGQGAHEQYF
>TRBJ1-2|NA|NA|TRBV5-1
TGCGCCAGCAGCTTATACAGGGACTATGGCTACACCTTC
CASSLYRDYGYTF
>TRBJ1-2|once|NA|TRBV5-6
TGTGCCAGCAGCTTGAACAGGAACTATGGCTACACCTTC
CASSLNRNYGYTF
>TRBJ2-5|NA|TRBD2|TRBV6-4
TGTGCCAGCAGTTCGACTAGCGGGGGCCAGGGGGCCCAGTACTTC
CASSSTSGGQGAQYF
>TRBJ2-7|NA|TRBD1|TRBV27
TGTGCCAGCAGCGAACAGGGGGCTGGTTACGAGCAGTACTTC
CASSEQGAGYEQYF
>TRBJ1-2|NA|NA|TRBV24-1
TGTGCCACCAGTGACAGGGGCTATGGCTACACCTTC
CATSDRGYGYTF
>TRBJ1-4|NA|TRBD1|TRBV3-1/TRBV3-2
TGTGCCAGTACCCACACAACAGGGGATAATGAAAAACTGTTTTTT
CASTHTTGDNEKLFF
>TRBJ2-7|NA|NA|TRBV11-2
TGTGCCAGCAGCTCCGCATTCAGGGTAGGAGAGCAGTACTTC
CASSSAFRVGEQYF
>TRBJ2-4|NA|NA|TRBV10-3
TGTGCCATCAGTGAGTCTGAGTCCATCACAGCAAACAAAAACATTCAGTACTTC
CAISESESITANKNIQYF
>TRBJ2-1|NA|TRBD2|TRBV10-3
TGTGCCACGACTAGCGGGAGTTCCTACAATGAGCAGTTCTTC
CATTSGSSYNEQFF
>TRBJ1-4|once|NA|TRBV27
TGTGCCAGCAGAGAACTCAGGGGTGAAAAACTGTTTTTT
CASRELRGEKLFF
>TRBJ1-6|NA|NA|TRBV15
TGTGCCACCAGCGGTTTAGCGAATTCACCCCTCCACTTT
CATSGLANSPLHF
>TRBJ2-7|NA|NA|TRBV28
TGTGCCAGCACCCCGACCCTAGCGCGCTCCTACGAGCAGTACTTC
CASTPTLARSYEQYF
>TRBJ2-7|medium-sized|TRBD2|TRBV3-1/TRBV3-2
TGTGCCAGCAGCCGAGAGGAGCCCGGGACTAGCGGTTACGAGCAGTACTTC
CASSREEPGTSGYEQYF
>TRBJ2-7|NA|TRBD1|TRBV19
TGTGCCAGTAGTATGACAGGGGCCAGCTACGAGCAGTACTTC
CASSMTGASYEQYF
>TRBJ1-1|NA|TRBD1|TRBV18
TGTGCCAGCTCACCACGGCCGACAGGGAAGAACACTGAAGCTTTCTTT
CASSPRPTGKNTEAFF
>TRBJ1-4|NA|TRBD1|TRBV5-6
TGTGCCAGCAGCTTTAGACAGGGAGGTGAAAAACTGTTTTTT
CASSFRQGGEKLFF
>TRBJ2-1|NA|TRBD2|TRBV6-4
TGTGCCAGCAGTCCCCCGGGACTAGCGGGAGGGCCTGTGGGGAATGAGCAGTTCTTC
CASSPPGLAGGPVGNEQFF
>TRBJ2-2|NA|NA|TRBV5-4
TGTGCCAGCAGCTTGACGGACACCGGGGAGCTGTTTTTT
CASSLTDTGELFF
>TRBJ1-1|NA|NA|TRBV19
TGTGCCAGTTCGTCCTTAATGAACACTGAAGCTTTCTTT
CASSSLMNTEAFF
>TRBJ2-5|NA|NA|TRBV15
TGTGCCACCAGCAGAGACCTAGTGACTAAAGAGACCCAGTACTTC
CATSRDLVTKETQYF
>TRBJ2-1|NA|NA|TRBV7-2
TGTGCCAGCAGCTTAATGACCGTTAGGACAAATGAGCAGTTCTTC
CASSLMTVRTNEQFF